This passage covers 10 T cell receptor beta chains from one sample sequenced in a study of tumour-infiltrating T cells in Burkitt lymphoma (dated by TCRdb to about 2020). Library method: the immunoSEQ multiplex PCR assay. This is the immuneACCESS table as TCRdb keeps it, with only in-frame sequences that have V and J called. A part of the clones is gone; compared with another copy, unresolved V genes explain less than half, and the rest is unexplained. The sample profile shows several thousand clones; over 65% of them were found once. Together, the top ten hold approximately 10% of the sample. Sequences were obtained from tumor tissue. The receptors come from a human donor with Burkitt lymphoma.

The genes are TRBV4-1 and TRBJ2-1; 12 bases match TRBD2. The trim removed 1 base at V and 1 base at J, leaving 11 bases unmatched. This CDR3 spans 20 amino acids. The V gene's germline CDR1 is MGHRA and CDR2 YSYEKL. The CDR3 DNA sequence: TGCGCCAGCAGCCAAGCCCGACTAGCGGGAGTGGTCGCTTCCTACAATGAGCAGTTCTTC. Residues: CASSQARLAGVVASYNEQFF.

J is TRBJ1-1 and V is TRBV30; D remains unclear. V gave up 3 bases and J gave up 6 bases, with 8 bases separating them. The CDR3 spans 11 residues. Germline loops: CDR1 GTSNPN, CDR2 SVGIG (reference sequence). The DNA of the CDR3 is TGTGCCTGGAGCGGATCCCCTGAAGCTTTCTTT. Translating it yields CAWSGSPEAFF.

J is TRBJ1-1 and V is TRBV7-2, with a possible D match to TRBD1 (5 bases). Germline V gives CDR1 SGHTA, CDR2 FQGNSA. The CDR3 is 15 residues long. The V gene lost 8 bases and the J gene lost 4 bases, with 20 bases spanning the gap. Here the CDR3 reads CASEGAGRKITEAFF. The CDR3 nucleotides are TGTGCCAGCGAAGGGGCAGGGCGGAAGATCACTGAAGCTTTCTTT.

The V and J genes are TRBV7-9 and TRBJ2-7; no reliable D call. The ends were cut back, 3 bases at V and 1 base at J, with 10 bases in the middle. This CDR3 contains 14 residues. The germline V gene encodes CDR1 SEHNR and CDR2 FQNEAQ (reference sequence). The chain's CDR3 is CASSLSVPSYEQYF. DNA for the CDR3: TGTGCCAGCAGCTTGAGCGTCCCGTCCTACGAGCAGTACTTC.

The chain is built from TRBV30 and TRBJ2-3; no reliable D call. V shed 5 bases and J shed 2 bases, with 17 bases lying between them. This CDR3 comprises 15 residues. The V gene's germline CDR1 is GTSNPN and CDR2 SVGIG (reference sequence). The CDR3 spells CAWGRQIKATDTQYF. CDR3 nucleotides: TGTGCCTGGGGACGGCAGATTAAGGCCACAGATACGCAGTATTTT.

V gene TRBV6-6 combines with J gene TRBJ1-2; D gene unclear. V shed 7 bases and J shed 2 bases, with 8 bases lying between them. Per germline, CDR1 MNHNY and CDR2 SVGAGI (reference sequence). The length of the CDR3 is 12 residues. The CDR3: CASNEGNYGYTF. CDR3 in DNA: TGTGCCAGCAACGAGGGAAACTATGGCTACACCTTC.

The chain uses TRBV18 and TRBJ2-7; TRBD2 agrees at 9 bases. V gave up 0 bases and J gave up 0 bases; unmatched junction bases: 3. The CDR3 covers 16 residues. Germline-derived CDR1 and CDR2 are KGHSH and LQKENI. CDR3 sequence reads: CASSPPSGRGSYEQYF. CDR3 nucleotide sequence: TGTGCCAGCTCACCACCTAGCGGGAGAGGCTCCTACGAGCAGTACTTC. The variable domain in full, with the rest retrieved from reference TRBV18 and TRBJ2-7, is NAGVMQNPRHLVRRRGQEARLRCSPMKGHSHVYWYRQLPEEGLKFMVYLQKENIIDESGMPKERFSAEFPKEGPSILRIQQVVRGDSAAYFCASSPPSGRGSYEQYFGPGTRLTVT.

V is TRBV6-1 and J is TRBJ2-7; D not certain. CDR3 length: 14 amino acids. The germline V gene has CDR1 MNHNS and CDR2 SASEGT. The V end was cut by 8 bases, the J end by 2 bases, with 16 bases between. CDR3 sequence: CASRRTPPAYEQYF. As DNA, the CDR3 is TGTGCCAGCCGCCGAACTCCGCCGGCCTACGAGCAGTACTTC.

The V call is TRBV15, the J call TRBJ2-5; possibly TRBD1 or TRBD2 for D (5 bases each). The ends were cut back, 0 bases at V and 3 bases at J, with 23 bases in the middle. The CDR3 runs 19 residues. CDR1 is LNHNV, CDR2 YYDKDF, per germline (reference sequence). The CDR3 nucleotides read TGTGCCACCAGCAGAGATCTCGGGGCACCACTAAGGTCCAAAGAGACCCAGTACTTC. This translates into CATSRDLGAPLRSKETQYF.

This sequence joins TRBV28 and TRBJ2-3; D remains unclear. Trimming pared 6 bases from V and 10 bases from J, leaving 14 bases between. CDR1 and CDR2 from the germline V gene are MDHEN and SYDVKM. This CDR3 contains 12 residues. This CDR3 is CASSPRTLAQYF. The CDR3 coding sequence is TGTGCCAGCAGCCCCCGTACCTTAGCGCAGTATTTT.